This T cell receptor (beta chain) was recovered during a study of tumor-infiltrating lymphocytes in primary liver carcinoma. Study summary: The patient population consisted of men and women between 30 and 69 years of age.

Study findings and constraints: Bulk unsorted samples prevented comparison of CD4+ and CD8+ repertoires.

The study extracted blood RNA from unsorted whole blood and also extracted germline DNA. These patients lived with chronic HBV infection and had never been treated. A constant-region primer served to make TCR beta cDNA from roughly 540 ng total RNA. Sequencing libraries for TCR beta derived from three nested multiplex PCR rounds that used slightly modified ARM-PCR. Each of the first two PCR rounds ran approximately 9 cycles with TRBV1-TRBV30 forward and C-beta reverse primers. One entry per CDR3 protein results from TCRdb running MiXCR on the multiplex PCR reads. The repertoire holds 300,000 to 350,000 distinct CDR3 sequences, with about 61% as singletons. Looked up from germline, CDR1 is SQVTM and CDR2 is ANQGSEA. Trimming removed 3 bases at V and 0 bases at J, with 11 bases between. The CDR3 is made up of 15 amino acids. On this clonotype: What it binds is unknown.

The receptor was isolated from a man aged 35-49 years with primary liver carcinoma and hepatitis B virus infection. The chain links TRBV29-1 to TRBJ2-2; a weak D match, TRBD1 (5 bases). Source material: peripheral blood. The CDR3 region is CSVDAQGANTGELFF. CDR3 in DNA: TGCAGCGTTGATGCGCAGGGCGCGAACACCGGGGAGCTGTTTTTT.